Below are 27 T cell receptor beta chains sequenced from a single sample in a study of Ad26.COV2.S vaccination and SARS-CoV-2 variants. Generated by immunoSEQ multiplex PCR, the TCRdb table keeps only in-frame clones and is missing some. The repertoire includes some 330,000 clones, 85% to 90% of them detected once, and 4.5% to 7% sits in the top ten. The treatment denotes: approximately 18 received Ad26.COV2.S at low or high dose, single or two shots; 5 received placebo; per-sample allocation not given. The investigators took samples on day 63 after the first vaccine or placebo injection. The sample was peripheral blood, taken in a trial of Ad26.COV2.S vaccine versus placebo. These receptors came from a person between 18 and 65 years old who received the Ad26.COV2.S COVID-19 vaccine or a placebo.

The count of this clone is one. J is TRBJ1-2 and V is TRBV10-2; maybe TRBD1 (6 bases). The V end was cut by 4 bases, the J end by 3 bases, with 12 bases between. CDR3 length equals 14 residues. Germline CDR1 and CDR2: WSHSY and SAAADI. The CDR3, as DNA: TGCGCCAGCAGTGCCTGGGCAGGGGACTATGGCTACACCTTC. The encoded protein is CASSAWAGDYGYTF.

V usage is TRBV7-2 and J usage is TRBJ1-6; D is uncertain. Trimming took off 5 bases at V and 0 bases at J, with 11 bases between the two ends. The CDR3 length is 16 residues. Germline CDR1 SGHTA, CDR2 FQGNSA. In DNA, the CDR3 is TGTGCCAGCAGCGTACTAGGGAGCTCCTATAATTCACCCCTCCACTTT. This sequence encodes CASSVLGSSYNSPLHF.

The chain carries TRBV30 and TRBJ1-1; 9 bases map to TRBD1. The CDR3 is made up of 16 amino acids. Trimming cost V 4 bases and J 6 bases; bases outside gene matches: 15. CDR1 and CDR2 (germline): GTSNPN, SVGIG (reference sequence). The CDR3 reads CAWNSPRDRASAEAFF. The CDR3 DNA is TGTGCCTGGAATTCGCCACGGGACAGGGCGTCCGCTGAAGCTTTCTTT.

This clone has more than one count but fewer than ten. V is TRBV27 and J is TRBJ1-3; 8 bases line up with TRBD1. The junction had 2 bases not matched to a gene; V was cut back by 5 bases and J by 2 bases. Germline loops: CDR1 MNHEY, CDR2 SMNVEV (reference sequence). There are 14 residues in the CDR3. In DNA, the CDR3 is TGTGCCAGCAGTACACAGGGGGCTGGAAACACCATATATTTT. It specifies CASSTQGAGNTIYF.

J is TRBJ1-2 and V is TRBV19; D remains ambiguous. Germline V lookup: CDR1 LNHDA, CDR2 SQIVND (reference sequence). The V and J ends lost 1 base and 1 base respectively, with 10 bases between them. CDR3 size: 15 residues. The CDR3 nucleotides read TGTGCCAGTAGTATAGGGAGTGCCGGTAACTATGGCTACACCTTC. Protein product: CASSIGSAGNYGYTF.

The chain links TRBV5-1 to TRBJ1-3; 8 nucleotides match TRBD1. V gave up 5 bases and J gave up 0 bases; unmatched junction bases: 7. The germline V gene has CDR1 SGHRS and CDR2 YFSETQ. This CDR3 is 16 amino acids long. The CDR3, as DNA: TGCGCCAGCAGACCCGGGACAGGCTCCTCTGGAAACACCATATATTTT. This gives the protein CASRPGTGSSGNTIYF.

The CDR3 is CASSFGVGEGYTF. DNA for the CDR3: TGTGCCAGCAGCTTTGGAGTGGGGGAGGGCTACACCTTC. The V gene is TRBV7-2, the J gene TRBJ1-2; D possibly corresponds to TRBD1 (5 bases). Deletions cut 3 bases from V and 8 bases from J, with 13 bases between. The CDR3 spans 13 residues. Germline CDR1 reads SGHTA; CDR2 reads FQGNSA. Together with reference TRBV7-2 and TRBJ1-2, the CDR3 gives the full variable domain: GAGVSQSPSNKVTEKGKDVELRCDPISGHTALYWYRQSLGQGLEFLIYFQGNSAPDKSGLPSDRFSAERTGGSVSTLTIQRTQQEDSAVYLCASSFGVGEGYTFGSGTRLTVV.

The chain recombines TRBV7-9 with TRBJ2-7, with TRBD1 matching 11 bases. CDR3 size: 14 residues. With 6 bases clipped from V and 3 bases from J, the junction kept 4 bases outside the gene matches. Germline CDR1 is SEHNR and CDR2 is FQNEAQ (reference sequence). Written as DNA, the CDR3 is TGTGCCAGCAGTGGGGACAGGGGGAACTACGAGCAGTACTTC. This codes for CASSGDRGNYEQYF.

This clone was counted ten times or more. This sequence joins TRBV5-6 and TRBJ2-1; the D gene is possibly TRBD1 (6 bases). This CDR3 contains 17 residues. Germline V gene lookup returns CDR1 SGHDT and CDR2 YYEEEE. V shed 0 bases and J shed 9 bases, with 22 bases lying between them. CDR3 sequence (DNA): TGTGCCAGCAGCTTGGGGGCCTACCGGGACATACAGCGTGAGCAGTTCTTC. Translating it yields CASSLGAYRDIQREQFF.

The chain employs TRBV6-2 or TRBV6-3 and TRBJ2-7, with D possibly being TRBD1 (5 bases). V lost 4 bases, J lost 1 base, and 29 bases lay in between. Germline CDR1 is MNHEY and CDR2 is SVGEGT. This CDR3 contains 20 residues. CDR3 loop: CASSSATYRTGYSGSYEQYV. CDR3 nucleotides: TGTGCCAGCAGTTCCGCAACCTACCGAACAGGTTACTCCGGATCCTACGAGCAGTACGTC.

This chain joins TRBV7-2 and TRBJ1-5; no definite D call. Between the trimmed V and J ends, which lost 4 bases and 1 base, there was a span of 14 bases. Germline V gives CDR1 SGHTA, CDR2 FQGNSA. There are 16 residues in the CDR3. The CDR3 sequence is CASSSLWSGSNQPQHF. Here the CDR3 DNA reads TGTGCCAGCAGCTCTTTGTGGTCCGGGAGCAATCAGCCCCAGCATTTT.

V is TRBV4-3 and J is TRBJ1-1, with 9 positions matching TRBD1. V was pared by 2 bases and J by 5 bases, with 15 bases of the junction left unmatched. The germline V gene encodes CDR1 LGHNA and CDR2 YSLEER. The CDR3 extends over 18 amino acids. CDR3 nucleotides: TGCGCCAGCAGCCAACTTGCGGGACAGGGAATTGGGCGAACTGAAGCTTTCTTT. Protein sequence: CASSQLAGQGIGRTEAFF.

The CDR3 sequence: CASSLGGRDSPLHF. In nucleotides, the CDR3 is TGTGCCAGCAGCTTGGGGGGCCGGGATTCACCCCTCCACTTT. V is TRBV11-2 and J is TRBJ1-6, with a possible D match to TRBD1 (6 bases). Germline lookup yields CDR1 SGHAT and CDR2 FQNNGV. The CDR3 is made up of 14 amino acids. V lost 3 bases to trimming and J lost 8 bases, with 11 bases between them.

This clone appeared once. J is TRBJ2-7 and V is TRBV2; D is ambiguous. CDR1 is SNHLY and CDR2 is FYNNEI in the germline V gene. Trimming took 3 bases from V and 3 from J, leaving 9 bases between them. This CDR3 is 13 amino acids long. The CDR3 here is CASSDGILYEQYF. The CDR3 nucleotides read TGTGCCAGCAGTGACGGAATTCTCTACGAGCAGTACTTC.

This clone has a handful of counts. The chain has TRBV15 and TRBJ1-6, with D possibly being TRBD1 (5 bases). Germline V gives CDR1 LNHNV, CDR2 YYDKDF (reference sequence). The CDR3 spans 16 residues. The V end lost 0 bases, the J end lost 5 bases, and 11 bases lay between the germline ends. CDR3 in amino acids: CATSRDHAGNNSPLHF. CDR3 DNA: TGTGCCACCAGCAGAGATCACGCAGGGAATAATTCACCCCTCCACTTT.

V is TRBV30 and J is TRBJ1-5, with D uncertain. The CDR3 is 14 amino acids. V was shortened by 0 bases and J by 1 base, with 7 bases between the two germline ends. From germline, CDR1 is GTSNPN and CDR2 SVGIG (reference sequence). The CDR3 DNA sequence: TGTGCCTGGAGTGTAGGGCAAAGCAATCAGCCCCAGCATTTT. Translating gives CAWSVGQSNQPQHF.

The chain is built from TRBV4-3 and TRBJ1-2; D may be TRBD1 (5 bases). The germline CDR1 and CDR2 sequences are LGHNA and YSLEER. The V and J ends lost 0 bases and 5 bases respectively, with 16 bases between them. The CDR3 has 16 amino acids. CDR3 coding DNA: TGCGCCAGCAGCCAAGATCGGACGACAGCGATATATGGCTACACCTTC. Its translation: CASSQDRTTAIYGYTF.

The chain is built from TRBV7-6 and TRBJ1-6; 8 bases match TRBD1. The CDR3 spans 17 residues. Trimming removed 2 bases from V and 6 bases from J; junction bases left unmatched: 9. Looked up from germline, CDR1 is SGHVS and CDR2 is FNYEAQ. Here the CDR3 DNA reads TGTGCCAGCAGCTTAAGAGCCGGGACAGGTTTTAATTCACCCCTCCACTTT. This translates into CASSLRAGTGFNSPLHF.

The table lists this clone with a count of one. This sequence joins TRBV19 and TRBJ2-6; D gene ambiguous. The germline V gene encodes CDR1 LNHDA and CDR2 SQIVND (reference sequence). V lost 8 bases, J lost 1 base, and 6 bases lay in between. This CDR3 comprises 13 residues. The CDR3 reads CASSESGANVLTF. The CDR3 nucleotides are TGTGCCAGTTCAGAGTCTGGGGCCAACGTCCTGACTTTC.

This clone was seen a handful of times. The CDR3 sequence is CASSQFDGELFF. The CDR3 DNA follows: TGTGCCAGCAGTCAATTCGACGGGGAGCTGTTTTTT. The chain employs TRBV7-3 and TRBJ2-2, with D unclear. The CDR3 sequence is 12 residues long. The V gene lost 6 bases and the J gene lost 7 bases, with 9 bases spanning the gap. Germline loops: CDR1 SGHTA, CDR2 FQGTGA.

The V call is TRBV19, the J call TRBJ2-7; 7 bases are shared with TRBD2. CDR3 length equals 13 residues. V was pared by 6 bases and J by 3 bases, with 5 bases of the junction left unmatched. Germline V gene data show CDR1 as LNHDA and CDR2 as SQIVND (reference sequence). In nucleotides, the CDR3 is TGTGCCAGTAGCCCCGGGGGGAGCTACGAGCAGTACGTC. It yields the protein CASSPGGSYEQYV.

The V and J genes are TRBV7-2 and TRBJ2-3, with D unclear. CDR1 is SGHTA and CDR2 is FQGNSA in the germline V gene. This CDR3 spans 11 amino acids. Trimming removed 3 bases from V and 7 bases from J, with 5 bases in between. CDR3 loop: CASSFSYTQYF. CDR3 nucleotides: TGTGCCAGCAGCTTTAGTTATACGCAGTATTTT.

The J gene is TRBJ1-2, the V gene TRBV6-6; 12 bases agree with TRBD1. CDR1 and CDR2 (germline): MNHNY, SVGAGI (reference sequence). The CDR3 totals 15 residues. Germline trimming cut 6 bases from V and 4 bases from J; bases unmatched to any gene: 6. The CDR3 protein is CASRTGTGGAYGYTF. For the CDR3, the DNA is TGTGCCAGCAGAACCGGGACAGGGGGCGCCTATGGCTACACCTTC.

The rearrangement uses TRBV30 and TRBJ2-1, with 11 bases fitting TRBD2. CDR1 GTSNPN and CDR2 SVGIG come from the germline V gene (reference sequence). The CDR3 is 18 amino acids. V was clipped by 4 bases and J by 4 bases; unmatched bases: 15. The CDR3 sequence is CAWIPPPPGLAGYNEQFF. In DNA, the CDR3 is TGTGCCTGGATACCCCCCCCACCTGGACTAGCGGGTTACAATGAGCAGTTCTTC.

This clone turned up a few times. V and J are TRBV2 and TRBJ1-2; the D gene is possibly TRBD1 (5 bases). This CDR3 has 11 residues. Deletions cut 7 bases from V and 7 bases from J, with 10 bases between. CDR1 SNHLY and CDR2 FYNNEI come from the germline V gene. The CDR3: CASNRLGGYTF. The DNA of the CDR3 is TGTGCCAGCAACAGGCTAGGTGGCTACACCTTC.

The chain is built from TRBV15 and TRBJ2-7, with a weak D call TRBD2 (6 bases). In germline, CDR1 is LNHNV, CDR2 YYDKDF (reference sequence). V was cut by 1 base and J by 7 bases, with 8 bases left in between. The CDR3 has 12 residues. CDR3 amino acids: CATSRGGREQYF. The CDR3 nucleotides read TGTGCCACCAGCAGAGGAGGGAGGGAGCAGTACTTC.

This chain joins TRBV4-1 and TRBJ2-2; D gene uncertain. The CDR3 has 15 residues. Germline V gene sequence: CDR1 MGHRA, CDR2 YSYEKL. V lost 0 bases, J lost 4 bases, and 9 bases lay in between. The CDR3 DNA reads as TGCGCCAGCAGCCAAGAAGTCGCCTTCACCGGGGAGCTGTTTTTT. Translating it yields CASSQEVAFTGELFF.